This TCR beta chain is from a study of cytomegalovirus exposure and HLA in healthy donors. Study-level points and caveats: It was reportedly the case that the classifier diagnosed cytomegalovirus status with high specificity and sensitivity. V- and J-gene trimming of TCR beta was linked (in a later analysis) to a missense DCLRE1C variant. Researchers left out some V segments, among them TRBV6-2 and TRBV6-3, as indistinguishable. As immune exposure information, only CMV serostatus was available.

Germline V CDR1 and CDR2: MNHEY, SVGAGI. The trim removed 6 bases at V and 1 base at J, leaving 6 bases unmatched. The CDR3 loop spans 15 amino acids. Vbeta (60) and Jbeta (13) primers were used in the PCR. Clones were read by immunoSEQ multiplex PCR, and TCRdb kept only the in-frame ones, dropping some. The table records some 99,000 clones, around 68% of them present only once. As regards this clone: What it binds is unknown.

The chain combines TRBV6-5 with TRBJ1-1, with 9 bases fitting TRBD1. The TCR sequence derives from a female donor in good health and CMV-seronegative. The sample was PBMCs. CDR3 DNA: TGTGCCAGCAGACTACAGGGGGCCGAGAACACTGAAGCTTTCTTT. Translation: CASRLQGAENTEAFF.